This section outlines one T cell receptor (beta chain) sequence together with its context. Its antigen is as yet unknown. The CDR3 has 15 residues. Trimming took off 1 base at V and 3 bases at J, with 13 bases between the two ends. Germline CDR1 and CDR2: SGHTA and FQGNSA. This specimen comes from a study of neurological immune-mediated disorders. Study-level results: None of the CDR3 amino acid sequences of expanded clones were shared across subjects, and this suggested private repertoires in all groups.

TCRdb re-called the 5' RACE reads with MiXCR, one entry per CDR3 protein. The table includes 45,000 to 65,000 distinct CDR3 sequences, less than 5% detected once. Sequencing was carried out using PBMCs. The rearrangement uses TRBV7-2 and TRBJ2-7; TRBD1 might be the D (5 bases). This TCR derives from a man aged 50-59 years with multiple sclerosis. CDR3 nucleotides: TGTGCCAGCAGCTTAGAGGGGCTAGTCGTCTACGAGCAGTACTTC. As protein: CASSLEGLVVYEQYF.